One and the same sample provided the 12 T cell receptor beta chains below, sequenced in a study of identical twins. TCRdb processed the 5' RACE reads anew with MiXCR; each CDR3 protein has one entry. The profile covers roughly 1,500,000 distinct CDR3 sequences, with less than 35% appearing a single time and roughly 0.3% taken by the ten largest. The source material was cord blood. These receptors came from a newborn girl in good health.

This clonotype was detected only a few times. The chain employs TRBV7-2 and TRBJ1-2; D call uncertain. Germline CDR1 SGHTA, CDR2 FQGNSA. CDR3 length: 15 residues. The V end was cut by 3 bases, the J end by 4 bases, with 15 bases between. The CDR3 here is CASSFSPTYFYGYTF. The CDR3 DNA is TGTGCCAGCAGCTTCTCCCCTACTTATTTCTATGGCTACACCTTC. Filled out from reference TRBV7-2 and TRBJ1-2, the complete variable domain reads GAGVSQSPSNKVTEKGKDVELRCDPISGHTALYWYRQSLGQGLEFLIYFQGNSAPDKSGLPSDRFSAERTGGSVSTLTIQRTQQEDSAVYLCASSFSPTYFYGYTFGSGTRLTVV.

The chain joins TRBV6-2 or TRBV6-3 to TRBJ2-3, with 8 bases fitting TRBD2. This CDR3 region has 14 residues. Germline V gene data show CDR1 as MNHEY and CDR2 as SVGEGT. The V gene end was trimmed by 6 bases and the J gene end by 8 bases; junction bases not matched to a gene: 10. The CDR3 nucleotides read TGTGCCAGCAGCCGGGGACTAGTTCAGGGTACGCAGTATTTT. This encodes CASSRGLVQGTQYF.

The CDR3 sequence: CASSEEGTRPLLAKNIQYF. CDR3 sequence (DNA): TGCGCCAGCAGTGAAGAGGGGACAAGGCCACTTCTAGCCAAAAACATTCAGTACTTC. J is TRBJ2-4 and V is TRBV10-1, with D possibly TRBD1 on 6 matching bases. Trimming stripped 3 bases from V and 0 bases from J, with 21 bases between. CDR1 WNHNN and CDR2 SYGVQD come from the germline V gene (reference sequence). The CDR3 totals 19 residues.

Only a few counts were recorded for this clonotype. This rearrangement joins TRBV7-2 to TRBJ2-3; 7 bases agree with TRBD2. Germline V gene data show CDR1 as SGHTA and CDR2 as FQGNSA. J was trimmed by 1 base and V by 5 bases; bases with no gene match: 6. The CDR3 spans 15 residues. CDR3 in DNA: TGTGCCAGCAGCGGAGGACTAGGGGGCACAGATACGCAGTATTTT. It is translated as CASSGGLGGTDTQYF.

This clonotype came up a few times. Being one base from a much bigger clone, this may be a read error. The CDR3 loop is CASSDWDTQYF. Written as DNA, the CDR3 is TGTGCCAGCAGTGACTGGGATACGCAGTATTTT. V is TRBV2 and J is TRBJ2-3; D is unclear. V lost 3 bases and J lost 6, with 4 bases in between. This CDR3 region has 11 residues. Germline V gene data show CDR1 as SNHLY and CDR2 as FYNNEI.

The rearrangement joins TRBV12-3 or TRBV12-4 to TRBJ2-1, with D perhaps matching TRBD1 (6 bases). There are 14 residues in the CDR3. The V end was cut by 6 bases, the J end by 6 bases, with 15 bases between. CDR3 residues: CASRQGMKSNEQFF. The CDR3 nucleotides are TGTGCCAGCAGACAGGGTATGAAAAGCAATGAGCAGTTCTTC.

The CDR3 reads CSARLGLAPYNEQFF. The CDR3 DNA sequence: TGCAGTGCTAGACTCGGACTAGCTCCCTACAATGAGCAGTTCTTC. The chain has TRBV20-1 and TRBJ2-1; 8 bases fit TRBD2. The trim removed 2 bases at V and 2 bases at J, leaving 5 bases unmatched. Per the germline V gene, CDR1 is DFQATT and CDR2 is SNEGSKA (reference sequence). The CDR3 contains 15 residues.

The J gene is TRBJ2-3, the V gene TRBV21-1; the table's D call TRBD1 went unverified against the DNA. TRBV21-1 is assigned pseudogene status. CDR3 length: 16 residues. The CDR3 DNA reads as TGTGCCAGCAGCGAAACAGGGTCGCATCACACAGATACGCAGTATTTT. It is translated as CASSETGSHHTDTQYF.

This clonotype was picked up many times. CDR3 coding DNA: TGTGCCAGCAGTTTAGTAGGCACAGATAATTCACCCCTCCACTTT. It specifies CASSLVGTDNSPLHF. This rearrangement joins TRBV12-3 or TRBV12-4 to TRBJ1-6; D gene ambiguous. The CDR3 has 15 amino acids. V dropped 1 base and J dropped 5 bases, with 9 bases sitting between them.

This clonotype was observed a few times. The chain has TRBV9 and TRBJ2-7; the match to TRBD2 covers 15 bases. The J segment lost 3 bases and the V segment lost 0 bases, leaving 4 bases of the junction unmatched. Germline CDR1 SGDLS, CDR2 YYNGEE. The CDR3 extends over 17 amino acids. The DNA for the CDR3 is TGTGCCAGCAGCGTAGGGACTAGCGGGGGGGCTGTCTACGAGCAGTACTTC. This sequence encodes CASSVGTSGGAVYEQYF.

The chain is built from TRBV6-1 and TRBJ1-5; D is possibly TRBD1 (5 bases). The CDR3 covers 14 residues. Trimming cost V 1 base and J 7 bases, with 11 bases left between them. The germline V gene encodes CDR1 MNHNS and CDR2 SASEGT. This CDR3 is CASSEGGARQPQHF. The DNA of the CDR3 is TGTGCCAGCAGTGAAGGAGGGGCGAGACAGCCCCAGCATTTT.

Here the CDR3 DNA reads TGCAGCGTTGAAGGCGGCTATAGCACAGATACGCAGTATTTT. It yields the protein CSVEGGYSTDTQYF. The chain combines TRBV29-1 with TRBJ2-3; D unclear. The V gene lost 1 base and the J gene lost 0 bases, with 8 bases spanning the gap. Germline V gene data show CDR1 as SQVTM and CDR2 as ANQGSEA. There are 14 residues in the CDR3.